Listed below are T cell receptor beta chains from one sample, sequenced in a study of blood T cells in healthy people across ages. Via MiXCR, TCRdb re-called the 5' RACE reads, giving one row per CDR3 protein. The data contain around 400,000 distinct CDR3 sequences, 45% to 65% of them singletons. The sample was blood. The receptors derive from a man aged 55-75 years in good health. Both conserved end residues are part of each CDR3. A D gene is named only where the DNA matches it firmly. A clone size is listed for some rows: how often the clone was seen (once, few, many), or a class if it is expanded.

>TRBJ2-1|TRBV5-1|.|TRBD2
CASSGRMGLAGGGSYNEQFF
TGCGCCAGCAGCGGAAGGATGGGACTAGCGGGAGGGGGCTCCTACAATGAGCAGTTCTTC
>TRBJ2-1|TRBV7-2|.|TRBD2
CASRGLAGNNEQFF
TGTGCCAGCAGGGGCCTAGCGGGGAACAATGAGCAGTTCTTC
>TRBJ1-2|TRBV20-1|.|.
CSAREGARGYTF
TGCAGTGCTAGAGAGGGGGCCCGTGGCTACACCTTC
>TRBJ2-3|TRBV7-6|once|TRBD2
CASSPKIRTSGDTDTQYF
TGTGCCAGCAGCCCAAAAATCCGGACTAGCGGGGACACAGATACGCAGTATTTT
>TRBJ2-5|TRBV7-9|.|.
CASSRGRGETQYF
TGTGCCAGCAGCCGGGGCCGGGGAGAGACCCAGTACTTC
>TRBJ2-4|TRBV20-1|.|TRBD2
CSARDPKRELGYNEQYF
TGCAGTGCTAGAGATCCCAAGCGGGAGTTGGGCTACAATGAGCAGTACTTC
>TRBJ2-3|TRBV5-8|few|TRBD2
CASSLTPAGGRDTQYF
TGTGCCAGCAGCTTGACTCCCGCGGGAGGGCGAGATACGCAGTATTTT
>TRBJ2-7|TRBV11-2|.|.
CASSGHGGSYEQYF
TGTGCCAGCAGCGGTCACGGGGGCTCCTACGAGCAGTACTTC
>TRBJ2-6|TRBV28|few|.
CASGKGVSGANVLTF
TGTGCCAGCGGGAAAGGGGTCTCTGGGGCCAACGTCCTGACTTTC
>TRBJ2-7|TRBV9|.|.
CASSVTTGFYEQYF
TGTGCCAGCAGCGTAACGACAGGCTTCTACGAGCAGTACTTC
>TRBJ2-7|TRBV6-4|.|.
CASSDSRTTYNEQYF
TGTGCCAGCAGTGACTCGAGGACAACCTACAATGAGCAGTACTTC
>TRBJ2-1|TRBV13|few|TRBD2
CASRTSGRAPDEQFF
TGTGCCAGTAGGACTAGCGGGAGGGCCCCGGATGAGCAGTTCTTC
>TRBJ2-5|TRBV12-3/TRBV12-4|many|TRBD1
CASSLVQGAETQYF
TGTGCCAGCAGTTTAGTCCAGGGGGCTGAGACCCAGTACTTC
>TRBJ2-3|TRBV10-3|.|TRBD2
CAISETAGSGIRDTQYF
TGTGCCATCAGTGAGACGGCAGGTAGCGGGATTCGGGATACGCAGTATTTT
>TRBJ1-1|TRBV7-2|once|.
CASSSSTGDTEAFF
TGTGCCAGCAGCTCCTCGACAGGAGACACTGAAGCTTTCTTT
>TRBJ1-2|TRBV3-1|few|.
CASSQDLGGYGYTF
TGTGCCAGCAGCCAAGACTTGGGGGGCTATGGCTACACCTTC
>TRBJ2-3|TRBV20-1|.|TRBD2
CSARDPGGDTDTQYF
TGCAGTGCTAGAGATCCGGGGGGGGACACAGATACGCAGTATTTT
>TRBJ2-7|TRBV20-1|.|TRBD2
CSGLSTSLSSYEQYF
TGCAGTGGATTATCGACTAGCCTGAGCTCCTACGAGCAGTACTTC
>TRBJ2-1|TRBV18|.|.
CASSPLEGGDNEQFF
TGTGCCAGCTCACCACTGGAGGGCGGAGACAATGAGCAGTTCTTC
>TRBJ2-4|TRBV20-1|.|TRBD1
CSARGQGKGNIQYF
TGCAGTGCTCGCGGACAGGGGAAGGGAAACATTCAGTACTTC
>TRBJ2-1|TRBV9|.|TRBD2
CASSVGGASGSFSYNEQFF
TGTGCCAGCAGCGTAGGGGGGGCTAGCGGGTCCTTCTCCTACAATGAGCAGTTCTTC
>TRBJ1-2|TRBV29-1|.|.
CSGDLSYGYTF
TGCAGCGGCGACTTGTCCTATGGCTACACCTTC
>TRBJ2-3|TRBV7-2|.|.
CASSPGLQGTQYF
TGTGCCAGCAGCCCAGGACTCCAGGGGACGCAGTATTTT
>TRBJ1-6|TRBV30|.|TRBD1
CAWNQGARAPLHF
TGTGCCTGGAATCAGGGGGCAAGGGCACCCCTCCACTTT
>TRBJ2-3|TRBV5-1|.|.
CASSSQGREDTQYF
TGCGCCAGCAGCTCGCAGGGTAGGGAAGATACGCAGTATTTT
>TRBJ2-1|TRBV24-1|.|.
CVTSESRPRPGQFF
TGTGTCACCAGTGAATCTCGACCGAGGCCTGGGCAGTTCTTC
>TRBJ2-5|TRBV7-2|.|.
CASSRQGGGLQYF
TGTGCCAGCAGCCGGCAGGGAGGGGGCTTGCAGTACTTC
>TRBJ2-1|TRBV4-2|once|.
CASSQRSGIGSEQFF
TGTGCCAGCAGCCAGAGAAGCGGTATCGGAAGTGAGCAGTTCTTC
>TRBJ2-3|TRBV12-3/TRBV12-4|.|TRBD2
CASRTSGGVRTDTEYF
TGTGCCAGCAGGACTAGCGGGGGAGTTAGAACAGATACGGAGTATTTT
>TRBJ2-1|TRBV27|.|TRBD1
CASSPPGQSASEQFF
TGTGCCAGCAGTCCCCCGGGACAGAGCGCAAGTGAGCAGTTCTTC
>TRBJ2-4|TRBV18|.|.
CASSPLGIQYF
TGTGCCAGCTCGCCACTTGGCATTCAGTACTTC
>TRBJ1-2|TRBV7-3|.|.
CASSLSENNYGYTF
TGTGCCAGCAGCTTATCAGAAAATAACTATGGCTACACCTTC
>TRBJ2-1|TRBV20-1|.|.
CSATPSRAGNEQFF
TGCAGTGCCACACCCAGCAGGGCCGGGAATGAGCAGTTCTTC
>TRBJ2-3|TRBV12-5|.|.
CASGLLITDTQYF
TGTGCTAGTGGTTTGTTAATCACAGATACGCAGTATTTT
>TRBJ2-3|TRBV11-2|.|TRBD2
CASSRLAGATTDTRYF
TGTGCCAGCAGTCGACTAGCGGGGGCCACCACAGATACGCGGTATTTT
>TRBJ2-7|TRBV10-1|few|TRBD2
CASSAGGNSYEQYF
TGCGCCAGCAGTGCCGGGGGGAACTCCTACGAGCAGTACTTC
>TRBJ2-1|TRBV30|many|.
CASTSVSYNEQFF
TGTGCCTCTACTTCGGTATCCTACAATGAGCAGTTCTTC